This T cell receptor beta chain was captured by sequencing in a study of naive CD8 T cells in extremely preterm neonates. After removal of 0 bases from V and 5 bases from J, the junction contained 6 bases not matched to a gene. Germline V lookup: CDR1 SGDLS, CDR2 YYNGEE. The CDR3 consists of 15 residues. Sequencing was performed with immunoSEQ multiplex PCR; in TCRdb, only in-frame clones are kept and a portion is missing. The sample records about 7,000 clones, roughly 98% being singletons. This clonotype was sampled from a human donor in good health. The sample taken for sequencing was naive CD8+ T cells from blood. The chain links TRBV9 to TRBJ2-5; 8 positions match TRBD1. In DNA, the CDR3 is TGTGCCAGCAGCGTAGCAGGACAGGGAATGGAGACCCAGTACTTC. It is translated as CASSVAGQGMETQYF.